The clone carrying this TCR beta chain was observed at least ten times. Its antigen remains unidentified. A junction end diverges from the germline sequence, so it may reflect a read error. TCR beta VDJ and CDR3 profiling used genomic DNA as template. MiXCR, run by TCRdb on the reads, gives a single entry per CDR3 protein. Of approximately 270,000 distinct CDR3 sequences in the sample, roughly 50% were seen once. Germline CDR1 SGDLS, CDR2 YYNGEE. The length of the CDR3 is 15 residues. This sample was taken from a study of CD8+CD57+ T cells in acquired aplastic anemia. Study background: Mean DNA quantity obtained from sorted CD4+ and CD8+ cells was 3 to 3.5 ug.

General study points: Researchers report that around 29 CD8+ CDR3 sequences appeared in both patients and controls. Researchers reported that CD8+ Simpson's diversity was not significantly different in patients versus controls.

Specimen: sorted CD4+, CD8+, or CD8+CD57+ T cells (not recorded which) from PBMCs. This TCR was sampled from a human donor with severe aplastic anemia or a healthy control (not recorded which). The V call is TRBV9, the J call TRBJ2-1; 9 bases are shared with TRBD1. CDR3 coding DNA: TGTGCCAGCAGCGGAAGGACAGGGGACTACAATGAGCAGTCCTTC. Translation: CASSGRTGDYNEQSF.